This T cell receptor beta chain emerged from a study of blood T cell repertoires in COVID-19. Study-level background: The United States, Italy and Spain were the sources of the acute and convalescent COVID-19 samples. T cells, B-cell-depleted T cells, or PBMCs supplied cDNA or gDNA.

This CDR3 region has 16 residues. The V end was cut by 4 bases, the J end by 1 base, with 17 bases between. Per germline, CDR1 ENHRY and CDR2 SYGVKD. In the original analysis: Amplification of reference gene primers provided the estimated nucleated cell counts. The assay was immunoSEQ multiplex PCR, and TCRdb's table has in-frame clones only and misses some. V and J calls and clone size are those listed in that table; D and trimming were worked out from the DNA. The table includes about 29,000 clones, 80% to 90% detected once. The TCR originated in a human donor in a cohort sampled during active COVID-19. This rearrangement joins TRBV10-3 to TRBJ2-7, with no clear D. The sequenced sample was peripheral blood. CDR3 protein: CAISGSGVTVSYEQYF. CDR3 bases: TGTGCCATCAGTGGATCGGGTGTTACCGTTTCCTACGAGCAGTACTTC.